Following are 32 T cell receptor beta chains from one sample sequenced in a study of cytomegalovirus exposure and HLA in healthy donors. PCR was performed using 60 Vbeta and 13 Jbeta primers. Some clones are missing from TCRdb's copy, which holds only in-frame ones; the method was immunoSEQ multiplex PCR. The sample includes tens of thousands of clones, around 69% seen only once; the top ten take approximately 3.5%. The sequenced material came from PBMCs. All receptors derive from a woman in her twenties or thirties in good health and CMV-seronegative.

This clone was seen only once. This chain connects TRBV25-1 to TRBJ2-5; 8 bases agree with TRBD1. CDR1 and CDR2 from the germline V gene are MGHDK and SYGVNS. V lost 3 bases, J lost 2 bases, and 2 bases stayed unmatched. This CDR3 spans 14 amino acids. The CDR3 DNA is TGTGCCAGCAGTGAGGACAGGGTGCAAGAGACCCAGTACTTC. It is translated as CASSEDRVQETQYF.

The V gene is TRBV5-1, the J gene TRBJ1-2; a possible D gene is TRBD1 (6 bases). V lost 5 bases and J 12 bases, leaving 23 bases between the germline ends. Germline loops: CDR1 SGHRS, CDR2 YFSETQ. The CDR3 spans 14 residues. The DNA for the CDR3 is TGCGCCAGCAGTCCGACAGGACCAGAAAATCTCCACACCTTC. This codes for CASSPTGPENLHTF. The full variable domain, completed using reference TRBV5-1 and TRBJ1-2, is KAGVTQTPRYLIKTRGQQVTLSCSPISGHRSVSWYQQTPGQGLQFLFEYFSETQRNKGNFPGRFSGRQFSNSRSEMNVSTLELGDSALYLCASSPTGPENLHTFGSGTRLTVV.

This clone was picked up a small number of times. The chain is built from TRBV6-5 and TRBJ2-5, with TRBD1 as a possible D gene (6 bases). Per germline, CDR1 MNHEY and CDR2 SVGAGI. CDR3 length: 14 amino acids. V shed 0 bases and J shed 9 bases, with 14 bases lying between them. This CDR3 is CASSYSSTDRPQYF. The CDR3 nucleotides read TGTGCCAGCAGTTACTCGAGTACAGACAGGCCCCAGTACTTC.

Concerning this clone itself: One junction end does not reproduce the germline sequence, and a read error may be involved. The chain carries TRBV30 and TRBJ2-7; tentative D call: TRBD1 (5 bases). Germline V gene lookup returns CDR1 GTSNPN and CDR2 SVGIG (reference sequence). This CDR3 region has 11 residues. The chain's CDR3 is CAWSVGSRRDF. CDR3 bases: TGTGCCTGGAGTGTAGGCAGTCGCAGGGACTTC.

CDR3 coding DNA: TGTGCCAGCAGCTTCACTAGCGAAGAGACCCAGTACTTC. Translating it yields CASSFTSEETQYF. This chain links TRBV7-2 with TRBJ2-5; 7 nucleotides align to TRBD2. The CDR3 is 13 amino acids. CDR1 is SGHTA and CDR2 is FQGNSA in the germline V gene. The J segment lost 3 bases and the V segment lost 3 bases, leaving 1 base of the junction unmatched.

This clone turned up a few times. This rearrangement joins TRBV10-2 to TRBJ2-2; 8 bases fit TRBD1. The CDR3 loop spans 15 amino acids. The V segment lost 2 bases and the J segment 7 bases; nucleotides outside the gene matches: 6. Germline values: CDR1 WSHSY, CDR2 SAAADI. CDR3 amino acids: CASSEGAGGGGELFF. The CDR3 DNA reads TGCGCCAGCAGTGAGGGGGCAGGGGGCGGCGGGGAGCTGTTTTTT.

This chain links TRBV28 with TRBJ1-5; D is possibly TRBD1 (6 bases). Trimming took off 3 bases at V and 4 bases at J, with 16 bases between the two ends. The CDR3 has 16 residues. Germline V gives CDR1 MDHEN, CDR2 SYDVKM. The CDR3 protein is CASSLSAGALNQPQHF. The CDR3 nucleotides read TGTGCCAGCAGTTTGTCCGCGGGGGCCTTGAATCAGCCCCAGCATTTT.

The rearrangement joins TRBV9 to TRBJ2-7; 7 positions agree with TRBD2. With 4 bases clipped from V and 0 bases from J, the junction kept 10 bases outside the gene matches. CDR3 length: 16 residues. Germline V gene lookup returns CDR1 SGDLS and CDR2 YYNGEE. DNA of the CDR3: TGTGCCAGCAGCCCGCCGGCCTCTAGCGGCTCCTACGAGCAGTACTTC. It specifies CASSPPASSGSYEQYF.

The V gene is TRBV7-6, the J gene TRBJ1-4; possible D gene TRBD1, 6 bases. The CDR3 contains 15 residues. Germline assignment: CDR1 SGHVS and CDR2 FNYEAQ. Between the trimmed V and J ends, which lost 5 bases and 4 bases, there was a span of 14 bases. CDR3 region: CASSVGTSLNEKLFF. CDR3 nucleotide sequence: TGTGCCAGCAGCGTTGGGACAAGCCTTAATGAAAAACTGTTTTTT.

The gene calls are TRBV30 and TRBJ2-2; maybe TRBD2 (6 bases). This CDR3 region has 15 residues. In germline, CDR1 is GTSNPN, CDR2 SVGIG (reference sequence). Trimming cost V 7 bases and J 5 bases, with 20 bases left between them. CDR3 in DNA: TGTGCCTATCCGGGAGCGCTCGAGGGGACCGGGGAGCTGTTTTTT. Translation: CAYPGALEGTGELFF.

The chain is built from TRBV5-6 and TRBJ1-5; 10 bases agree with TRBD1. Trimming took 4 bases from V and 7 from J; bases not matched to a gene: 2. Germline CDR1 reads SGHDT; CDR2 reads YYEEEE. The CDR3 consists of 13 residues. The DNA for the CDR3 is TGTGCCAGCAGCCGGACAGGGGGGCAGCCCCAGCATTTT. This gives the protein CASSRTGGQPQHF. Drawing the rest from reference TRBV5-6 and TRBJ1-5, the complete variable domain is DAGVTQSPTHLIKTRGQQVTLRCSPKSGHDTVSWYQQALGQGPQFIFQYYEEEERQRGNFPDRFSGHQFPNYSSELNVNALLLGDSALYLCASSRTGGQPQHFGDGTRLSIL.

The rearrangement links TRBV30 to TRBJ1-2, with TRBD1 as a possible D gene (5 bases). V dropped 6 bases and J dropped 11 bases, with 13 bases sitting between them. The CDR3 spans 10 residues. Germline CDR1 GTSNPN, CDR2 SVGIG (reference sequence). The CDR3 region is CACDSPGYTF. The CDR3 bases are TGTGCCTGTGACAGCCCCGGATACACCTTC.

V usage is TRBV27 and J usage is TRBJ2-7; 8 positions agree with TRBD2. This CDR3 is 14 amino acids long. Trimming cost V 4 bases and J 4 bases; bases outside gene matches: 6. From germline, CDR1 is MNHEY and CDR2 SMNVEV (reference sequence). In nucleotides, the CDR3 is TGTGCCAGCAGTTCCCGACTAGCGTCTTACGAGCAGTACTTC. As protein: CASSSRLASYEQYF.

This chain's CDR3 is CSVVLRAGGNVNEKLFF. The CDR3, as DNA: TGCAGCGTGGTTCTCAGGGCAGGGGGCAATGTTAATGAAAAACTGTTTTTT. The chain employs TRBV29-1 and TRBJ1-4; 8 bases line up with TRBD1. The CDR3 spans 17 residues. CDR1 is SQVTM, CDR2 ANQGSEA, per germline. After removal of 6 bases from V and 4 bases from J, the junction contained 16 bases not matched to a gene.

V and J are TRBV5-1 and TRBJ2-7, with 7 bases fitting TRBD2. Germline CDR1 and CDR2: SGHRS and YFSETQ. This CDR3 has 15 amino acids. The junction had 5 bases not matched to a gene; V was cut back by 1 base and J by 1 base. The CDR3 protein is CASSLSTSESYEQYF. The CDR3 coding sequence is TGCGCCAGCAGCTTGAGTACTAGCGAATCCTACGAGCAGTACTTC.

This chain's CDR3 is CATSRDRDTQYF. CDR3 in DNA: TGTGCCACCTCCCGGGACAGAGATACGCAGTATTTT. V is TRBV19 and J is TRBJ2-3; 7 bases agree with TRBD1. The CDR3 extends over 12 amino acids. V lost 10 bases, J lost 5 bases, and 6 bases stayed unmatched. The V gene's germline CDR1 is LNHDA and CDR2 SQIVND (reference sequence).

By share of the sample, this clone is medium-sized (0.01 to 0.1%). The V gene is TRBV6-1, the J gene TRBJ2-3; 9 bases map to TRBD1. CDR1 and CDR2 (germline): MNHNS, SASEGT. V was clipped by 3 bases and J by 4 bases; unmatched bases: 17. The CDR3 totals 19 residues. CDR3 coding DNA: TGTGCCAGCAGTGAGGCCCACCAACCGGGACAGGGTCTATCAGATACGCAGTATTTT. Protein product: CASSEAHQPGQGLSDTQYF.

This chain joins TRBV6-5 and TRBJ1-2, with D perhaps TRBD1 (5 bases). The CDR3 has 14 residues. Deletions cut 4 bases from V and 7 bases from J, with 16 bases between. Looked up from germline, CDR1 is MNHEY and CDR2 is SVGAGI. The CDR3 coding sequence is TGTGCCAGCAGTTTGGACCCGACAGATCGTGGCTACACCTTC. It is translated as CASSLDPTDRGYTF.

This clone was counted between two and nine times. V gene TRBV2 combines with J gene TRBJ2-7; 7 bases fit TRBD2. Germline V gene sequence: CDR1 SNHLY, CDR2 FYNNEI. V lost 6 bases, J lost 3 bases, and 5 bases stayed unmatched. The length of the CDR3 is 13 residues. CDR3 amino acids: CASRWTSIYEQYF. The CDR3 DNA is TGTGCCAGCAGATGGACTAGTATCTACGAGCAGTACTTC.

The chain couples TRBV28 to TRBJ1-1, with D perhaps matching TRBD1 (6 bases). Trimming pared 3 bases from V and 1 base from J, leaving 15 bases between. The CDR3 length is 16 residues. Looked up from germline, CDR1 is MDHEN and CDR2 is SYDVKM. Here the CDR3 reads CASSFRGGAGNTEAFF. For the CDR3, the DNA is TGTGCCAGCAGTTTCCGGGGGGGCGCAGGGAACACTGAAGCTTTCTTT.

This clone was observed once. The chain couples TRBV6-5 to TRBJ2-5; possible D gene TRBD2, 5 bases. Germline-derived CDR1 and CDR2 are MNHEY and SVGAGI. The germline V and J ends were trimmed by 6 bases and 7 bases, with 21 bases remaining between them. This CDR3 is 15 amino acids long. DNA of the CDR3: TGTGCCAGCAGCCGGGAATGGATATTTGGCGGGACCCAGTACTTC. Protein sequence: CASSREWIFGGTQYF.

CDR3 sequence (DNA): TGTGCCAGCAGCACTGGGAGAAGTTACGAGCAGTACTTC. Translated, it gives CASSTGRSYEQYF. The chain recombines TRBV7-9 with TRBJ2-7, with D perhaps TRBD2 (5 bases). This CDR3 is built from 13 residues. Germline CDR1 and CDR2: SEHNR and FQNEAQ (reference sequence). Trimming took off 5 bases at V and 4 bases at J, with 12 bases between the two ends.

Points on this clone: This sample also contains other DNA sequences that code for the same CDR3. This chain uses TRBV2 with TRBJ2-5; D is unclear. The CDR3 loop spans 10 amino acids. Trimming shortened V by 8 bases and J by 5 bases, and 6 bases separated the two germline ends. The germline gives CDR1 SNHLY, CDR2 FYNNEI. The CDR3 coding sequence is TGTGCCAGCTCCCTGGAGACCCAGTACTTC. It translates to CASSLETQYF.

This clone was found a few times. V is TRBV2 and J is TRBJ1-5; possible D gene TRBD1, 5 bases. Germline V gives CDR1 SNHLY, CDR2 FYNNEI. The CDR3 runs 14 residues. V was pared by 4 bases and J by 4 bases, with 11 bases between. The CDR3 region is CASSGHGGNQPQHF. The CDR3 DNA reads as TGTGCCAGCAGTGGACACGGGGGGAATCAGCCCCAGCATTTT.

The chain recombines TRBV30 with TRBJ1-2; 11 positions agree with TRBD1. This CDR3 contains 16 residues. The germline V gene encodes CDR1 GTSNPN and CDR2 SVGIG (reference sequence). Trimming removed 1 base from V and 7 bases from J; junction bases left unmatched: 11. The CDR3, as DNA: TGTGCCTGGAGTGCTCGGGGACAGGGGGATTTTAGTGGCTACACCTTC. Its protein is CAWSARGQGDFSGYTF.

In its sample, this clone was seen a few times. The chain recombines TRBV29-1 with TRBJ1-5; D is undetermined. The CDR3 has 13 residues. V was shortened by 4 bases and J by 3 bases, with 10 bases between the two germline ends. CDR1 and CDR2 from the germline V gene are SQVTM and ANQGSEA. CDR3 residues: CSVGNGDNQPQHF. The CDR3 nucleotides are TGCAGCGTTGGAAACGGTGACAATCAGCCCCAGCATTTT. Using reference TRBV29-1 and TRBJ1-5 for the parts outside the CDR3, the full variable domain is SAVISQKPSRDICQRGTSLTIQCQVDSQVTMMFWYRQQPGQSLTLIATANQGSEATYESGFVIDKFPISRPNLTFSTLTVSNMSPEDSSIYLCSVGNGDNQPQHFGDGTRLSIL.

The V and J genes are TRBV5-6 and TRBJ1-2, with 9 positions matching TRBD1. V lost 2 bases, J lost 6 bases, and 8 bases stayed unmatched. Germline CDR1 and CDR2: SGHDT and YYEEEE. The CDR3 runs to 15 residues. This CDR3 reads CASSLPGQGYHGYTF. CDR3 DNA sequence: TGTGCCAGCAGCTTACCGGGACAGGGTTATCATGGCTACACCTTC.

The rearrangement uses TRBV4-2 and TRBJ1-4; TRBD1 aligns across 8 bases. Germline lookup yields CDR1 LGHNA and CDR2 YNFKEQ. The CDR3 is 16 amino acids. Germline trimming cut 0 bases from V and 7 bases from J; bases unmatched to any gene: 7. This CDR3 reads CASSQDLAGGSEKLFF. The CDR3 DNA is TGTGCCAGCAGCCAAGATTTGGCAGGGGGCTCTGAAAAACTGTTTTTT.

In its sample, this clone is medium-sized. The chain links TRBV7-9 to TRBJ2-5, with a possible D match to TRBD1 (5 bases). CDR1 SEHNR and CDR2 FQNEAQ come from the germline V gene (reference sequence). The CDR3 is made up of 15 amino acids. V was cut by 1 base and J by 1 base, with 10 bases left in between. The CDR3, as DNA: TGTGCCAGCAGCTTAGGAAGACAGCCCCAAGAGACCCAGTACTTC. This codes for CASSLGRQPQETQYF.

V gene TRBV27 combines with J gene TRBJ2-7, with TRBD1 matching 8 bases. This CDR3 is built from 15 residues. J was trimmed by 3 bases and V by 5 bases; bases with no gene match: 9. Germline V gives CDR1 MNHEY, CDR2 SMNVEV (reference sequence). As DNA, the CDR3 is TGTGCCAGCAGTCCCCAACAGGGGGTGGGCTACGAGCAGTACTTC. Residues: CASSPQQGVGYEQYF.

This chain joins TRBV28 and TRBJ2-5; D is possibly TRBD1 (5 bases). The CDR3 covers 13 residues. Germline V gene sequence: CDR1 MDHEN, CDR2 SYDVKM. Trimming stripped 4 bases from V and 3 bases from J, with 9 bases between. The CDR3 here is CASSSTEKETQYF. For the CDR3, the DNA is TGTGCCAGCAGTTCGACAGAAAAAGAGACCCAGTACTTC.

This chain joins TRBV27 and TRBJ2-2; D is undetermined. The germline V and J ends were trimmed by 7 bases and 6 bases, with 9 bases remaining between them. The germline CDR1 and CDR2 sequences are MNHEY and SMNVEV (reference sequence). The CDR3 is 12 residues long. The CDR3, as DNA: TGTGCCAGCAAGGAGATGGCCGGGGAGCTGTTTTTT. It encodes CASKEMAGELFF.